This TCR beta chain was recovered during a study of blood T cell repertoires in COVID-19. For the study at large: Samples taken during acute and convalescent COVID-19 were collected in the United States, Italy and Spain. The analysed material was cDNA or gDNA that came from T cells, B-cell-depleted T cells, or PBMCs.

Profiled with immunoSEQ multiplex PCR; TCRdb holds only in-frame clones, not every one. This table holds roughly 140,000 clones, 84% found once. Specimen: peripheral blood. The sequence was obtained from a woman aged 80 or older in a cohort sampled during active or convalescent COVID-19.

CDR3 region: CASSQGQGIGYGYTF. The DNA of the CDR3 is TGCGCCAGCAGCCAGGGACAGGGGATTGGCTACGGCTACACCTTC. This chain links TRBV5-1 with TRBJ1-2, with 10 bases that match TRBD1. V lost 4 bases, J lost 8 bases, and 11 bases stayed unmatched. Germline V gives CDR1 SGHRS, CDR2 YFSETQ. CDR3 length: 15 residues. The whole variable domain, remainder taken from reference TRBV5-1 and TRBJ1-2, is KAGVTQTPRYLIKTRGQQVTLSCSPISGHRSVSWYQQTPGQGLQFLFEYFSETQRNKGNFPGRFSGRQFSNSRSEMNVSTLELGDSALYLCASSQGQGIGYGYTFGSGTRLTVV.